The rows below give T cell receptor beta chains drawn from one sample of a study of T cell responses to AZD1222 COVID-19 vaccine. Assay used: immunoSEQ multiplex PCR; TCRdb lists only in-frame clones, some missing. The sample consists of 150,000 to 200,000 clones, approximately 90% of them appearing once. The sample here was peripheral blood, taken 28 days after the second AZD1222 dose. The receptors here all came from an adult who received the AZD1222 COVID-19 vaccine. Both conserved end residues are part of each CDR3. A D gene is named only where the DNA matches it firmly. The size field is filled for only some rows; it gives once, few, many or a size class.

d_gene,abundance,j_gene,v_gene,CDR3nt,CDR3aa
.,few,TRBJ1-4,TRBV6-5,TGTGCCAGCAGTTACAACAGCGCGAATGAAAAACTGTTTTTT,CASSYNSANEKLFF
.,.,TRBJ1-5,TRBV4-1,TGCGCCAGCAGCCAAGTTCCAGGCGTAAGCAATCAGCCCCAGCATTTT,CASSQVPGVSNQPQHF
TRBD1,.,TRBJ2-1,TRBV12-3/TRBV12-4,TGTGCCAGCACCGTACAGGGGTTCAATGAGCAGTTCTTC,CASTVQGFNEQFF
.,.,TRBJ2-7,TRBV19,TGTGCCAGCAAGTTTAGGGACATTCTATCCGGCATAGGCTACGAGCAGTACTTC,CASKFRDILSGIGYEQYF
TRBD2,few,TRBJ2-1,TRBV5-5,TGTGCCAGCAGCTCTGTCGGGAGGGCCGATGAGCAGTTCTTC,CASSSVGRADEQFF
TRBD2,.,TRBJ2-3,TRBV15,TGTGCCACCAGCATGACTAGCGGTAACACAGATACGCAGTATTTT,CATSMTSGNTDTQYF
TRBD1,.,TRBJ1-1,TRBV9,TGTGCCAGCAGCGCCCAGGGGGCGTTCACTGAAGCTTTCTTT,CASSAQGAFTEAFF
.,.,TRBJ2-2,TRBV6-5,TGTGCCAGCACCATGACAGCGAACACCGGGGAGCTGTTTTTT,CASTMTANTGELFF
.,once,TRBJ1-1,TRBV3-1/TRBV3-2,TGTGCCAGCAGCCAAGATCACACGGTGAACACTGAAGCTTTCTTT,CASSQDHTVNTEAFF
.,.,TRBJ2-2,TRBV7-6,TGTGCCAGCAGCCCCAGACAAGGTCCAAACACCGGGGAGCTGTTTTTT,CASSPRQGPNTGELFF
.,few,TRBJ1-3,TRBV28,TGTGCCAGCAGTTTCGGAAACACCATATATTTT,CASSFGNTIYF
TRBD1,.,TRBJ2-7,TRBV10-2,TGCGCCAGCGGATCAGGGGGCTACGAGCAGTACTTC,CASGSGGYEQYF
TRBD1,.,TRBJ2-2,TRBV18,TGTGCCAGCTCACCACGGACAGGGGTTAACACCGGGGAGCTGTTTTTT,CASSPRTGVNTGELFF
.,.,TRBJ2-3,TRBV6-4,TGTGCCAGCCAAGCCCCTAGGGGGGTGGCTTGCACAGATACGCAGTATTTT,CASQAPRGVACTDTQYF
.,.,TRBJ1-2,TRBV5-8,TGTGCCAGCAGCTTGGGGGGGGCTAACTATGGCTACACCTTC,CASSLGGANYGYTF
.,.,TRBJ1-1,TRBV20-1,TGCAGTGCAAGCGACGACACTGAAGCTTTCTTT,CSASDDTEAFF
TRBD2,.,TRBJ2-2,TRBV7-8,TGTGCCAGCAGCGCCGAGTACCCTAGCGGGAGAGGGACCGGGGAGCTGTTTTTT,CASSAEYPSGRGTGELFF
.,.,TRBJ1-2,TRBV27,TGTGCCAGCTTAGGGGTTTATGGCTACACCTTC,CASLGVYGYTF
TRBD1,.,TRBJ1-5,TRBV10-3,TGTGCCATAAGTAGAACAGGGGGCGATCAGCCCCAGCATTTT,CAISRTGGDQPQHF
.,.,TRBJ1-5,TRBV7-2,TGTGCCAGCAGCCTCACCGGGACAACGAATCAGCCCCAGCATTTT,CASSLTGTTNQPQHF
TRBD1,.,TRBJ2-7,TRBV5-1,TGCGCCAGCAGCTTGGGACAGGGGGGTCTCGAGCAGTACTTC,CASSLGQGGLEQYF
TRBD1,.,TRBJ2-5,TRBV7-3,TGTGCCAGCAGCTTACCGGGACAGGCTGGTCAAGAGACCCAGTACTTC,CASSLPGQAGQETQYF
.,.,TRBJ2-1,TRBV28,TGTGCCAGCGGGGACAAATTCTACAATGAGCAGTTCTTC,CASGDKFYNEQFF
TRBD1,once,TRBJ1-4,TRBV15,TGTGCCACCAGCAGAGATACACCACGACAGGGGGCAAATGAAAAACTGTTTTTT,CATSRDTPRQGANEKLFF
TRBD2,.,TRBJ2-5,TRBV5-1,TGCGCCAGCAGCCCCCTACCAACGACTAGCGGGGGCCAAGAGACCCAGTACTTC,CASSPLPTTSGGQETQYF
.,.,TRBJ2-1,TRBV15,TGTGCCACCAGCATGGGGGAGCGTAAGGATGAGCAGTTCTTC,CATSMGERKDEQFF
.,.,TRBJ1-6,TRBV18,TGTGCCAGCTCACCTCTCGACCGAGAAAGCTCCTATAATTCACCCCTCCACTTT,CASSPLDRESSYNSPLHF
TRBD1,.,TRBJ2-7,TRBV5-6,TGTGCCAGCAGCAAGAGACAGGGGGTTTTAATGGACGAGCAGTACTTC,CASSKRQGVLMDEQYF
.,.,TRBJ1-2,TRBV6-5,TGTGCCTCCGGGGGTCCTAACTATGGCTACACCTTC,CASGGPNYGYTF
TRBD1,.,TRBJ1-4,TRBV6-1,TGTGCCAGCAGTGACAGGGGGGTCAAAAAACTGTTTTTT,CASSDRGVKKLFF
TRBD2,.,TRBJ2-3,TRBV3-1/TRBV3-2,TGTGCCAGCAGCCAAGATCCCCAGCGGGAGGGCCATTCGACAGATACGCAGTATTTT,CASSQDPQREGHSTDTQYF
.,.,TRBJ1-1,TRBV6-2/TRBV6-3,TGTGCCAGCAGTTATCCTTTCGGCGACAGGTGGGCTTTCTTT,CASSYPFGDRWAFF
TRBD2,.,TRBJ2-1,TRBV2,TGTGCCAGCAGTGACGAGCGGGGGGTCTACAATGAGCAGTTCTTC,CASSDERGVYNEQFF
.,once,TRBJ2-5,TRBV5-8,TGTGCCAGCAGCCTATCCGGGACCCCGCCGTACTTC,CASSLSGTPPYF
.,.,TRBJ1-6,TRBV5-1,TGCGCCAGCAGCCGGCGACGGCCCAATTCGGCCCTCCACTTT,CASSRRRPNSALHF
TRBD2,.,TRBJ2-3,TRBV12-5,TGTGCTAGTGGTTTGGTACTCGGACTAGCCATAGATACGCAGTATTTT,CASGLVLGLAIDTQYF
TRBD1,.,TRBJ2-6,TRBV29-1,TGCAGCGTCGGACAGGAGTCTGGGGCCAACGTCCTGACTTTC,CSVGQESGANVLTF
.,.,TRBJ1-4,TRBV7-9,TGTGCCAGCAGCTTGGATCGGGGACGGCTCGAAAAACTGTTTTTT,CASSLDRGRLEKLFF
TRBD2,.,TRBJ2-1,TRBV27,TGTGCCAGCAGTCCCCCCGGGGGGGGGAATGAGCAGTTCTTC,CASSPPGGGNEQFF
.,.,TRBJ1-5,TRBV3-1/TRBV3-2,TGTGCCAGCAGCCTAGGGCGGCAGAATCAGCCCCAGCATTTT,CASSLGRQNQPQHF
.,.,TRBJ1-6,TRBV20-1,TGCAGTGCTAGTAGAGGGACCGCGCTAACTAATTCACCCCTCCACTTT,CSASRGTALTNSPLHF
.,.,TRBJ1-2,TRBV20-1,TGCAGTGTGGGGGGGGCAGGTGGCTACACCTTC,CSVGGAGGYTF
.,.,TRBJ2-1,TRBV7-9,TGTGCCAGCAGCTTAGCAAGGCAGGGACGGGGCAATGAGCAGTTCTTC,CASSLARQGRGNEQFF